Listed here is a single T cell receptor beta chain. Its antigen remains unknown. The CDR3 is made up of 13 amino acids. Germline values: CDR1 GTSNPN, CDR2 SVGIG (reference sequence). V dropped 0 bases and J dropped 2 bases, with 7 bases sitting between them. This record belongs to a study of T cells after yellow fever vaccination. Study results and caveats: Within FACS-sorted repertoires, abundant clonotypes contaminating from the bulk population could be present.

One entry per CDR3 protein results from TCRdb running MiXCR on the 5' RACE reads. There are roughly 330,000 distinct CDR3 sequences in the sample; around 3.9% occur only once, and 20% to 30% lies in the top ten. This chain joins TRBV30 and TRBJ1-1; D not certain. Sequencing was performed on PBMCs, taken 5 days after the yellow fever booster vaccination. This sequence was found in a man between 18 and 35 years old who received the YFV17D yellow fever vaccine. CDR3 residues: CAWSVTDNTEAFF. CDR3 DNA sequence: TGTGCCTGGAGTGTTACGGACAACACTGAAGCTTTCTTT.